This T cell receptor (beta chain) was captured by sequencing in a study of blood T cells in healthy people across ages. For the second PCR, which ran for about 7 to 11 cycles, a sample-barcoded 5' primer and a J-beta primer mix were used. A single record per CDR3 protein comes from TCRdb applying MiXCR to the 5' RACE reads. The top ten hold about a sixth of the sample, which has under 1,000,000 distinct CDR3 sequences, around 50% seen once. Healthy Caucasian individuals from Russia aged roughly 6 to 95 were enrolled as donors. As for this clonotype: The antigen remains unidentified.

Study observations and caveats: Roughly linear declines in TCR beta diversity per million T cells occurred with age. The study found TCR beta diversity correlated strongly with naive T cell percentage. A greater number of naive CD4+ cells and higher diversity distinguished long-lived donors from aged donors.

CDR1 and CDR2 (germline): LGHNA, YNFKEQ. V was shortened by 5 bases and J by 4 bases, with 11 bases between the two germline ends. CDR3 length: 13 residues. The sample comprised blood. The clonotype comes from an older man in good health. This chain connects TRBV4-2 to TRBJ1-1; possibly TRBD1 for D (6 bases). The CDR3, as DNA: TGTGCCAGCAGCTCTCACAGGGCCACTGAAGCTTTCTTT. It encodes CASSSHRATEAFF.